This TCR beta chain was recorded in a study of monozygotic twins with inflammatory bowel disease. Concerning this clonotype: What it binds is unknown.

Following a re-call of the 5' RACE reads, TCRdb has one entry per CDR3 protein and lacks DNA. This sample's table has under 150,000 distinct CDR3 sequences. CDR1 and CDR2 (germline): SGHDN, FVKESK. CDR3 size: 17 residues. General study findings and limits: Immunosuppressive treatment differences may have increased patient repertoire variability.

The rearrangement joins TRBV14 to TRBJ1-5. The sequenced sample was blood. The sequence came from a human donor with ulcerative colitis or Crohn's disease, or a healthy co-twin of an affected twin (not recorded which). This chain's CDR3 is CASSQDWAANSNQPQHF.